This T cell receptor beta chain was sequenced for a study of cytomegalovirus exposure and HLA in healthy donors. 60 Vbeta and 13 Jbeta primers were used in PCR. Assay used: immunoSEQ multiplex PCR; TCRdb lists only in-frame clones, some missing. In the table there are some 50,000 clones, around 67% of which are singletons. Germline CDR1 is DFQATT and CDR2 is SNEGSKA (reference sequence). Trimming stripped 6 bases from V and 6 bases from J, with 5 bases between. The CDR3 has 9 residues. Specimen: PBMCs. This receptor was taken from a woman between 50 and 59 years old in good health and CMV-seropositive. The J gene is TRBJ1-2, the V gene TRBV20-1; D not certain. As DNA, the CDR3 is TGCAGTGCAGCGCATGGCTACACCTTC. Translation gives CSAAHGYTF.